These 14 T cell receptor beta chains came from one sample sequenced in a study of blood T cell repertoires in COVID-19. Assay used: immunoSEQ multiplex PCR; TCRdb lists only in-frame clones, some missing. The repertoire includes a few hundred thousand clones, 87% of them detected once, and roughly 2.2% sits in the top ten. The sequenced material came from peripheral blood. The receptors derive from a woman between 50 and 59 years old who had recovered from COVID-19.

The chain combines TRBV7-2 with TRBJ1-3, with TRBD1 matching 9 bases. Germline-derived CDR1 and CDR2 are SGHTA and FQGNSA. J was trimmed by 0 bases and V by 4 bases; bases with no gene match: 10. CDR3 size: 18 residues. This CDR3 reads CASSWDRAIVFSGNTIYF. The CDR3 DNA follows: TGTGCCAGCAGCTGGGACAGGGCAATAGTATTCTCTGGAAACACCATATATTTT.

In DNA, the CDR3 is TGCGCCAGCAGCTCTAATTCAGGGTACAGGACCGGGGAGCTGTTTTTT. Translated: CASSSNSGYRTGELFF. The rearrangement links TRBV5-1 to TRBJ2-2; possible D gene TRBD1, 5 bases. V gave up 3 bases and J gave up 5 bases, with 17 bases separating them. This CDR3 comprises 16 residues. Germline V gene lookup returns CDR1 SGHRS and CDR2 YFSETQ.

The chain is built from TRBV7-8 and TRBJ2-6; D unresolved. CDR3 size: 16 residues. Per the germline V gene, CDR1 is SGHVS and CDR2 is FQNEAQ. V gave up 2 bases and J gave up 2 bases, with 10 bases separating them. CDR3: CASSLLEYTGANVLTF. CDR3 nucleotide sequence: TGTGCCAGCAGCTTACTTGAGTATACTGGGGCCAACGTCCTGACTTTC.

V and J are TRBV28 and TRBJ1-2; D ambiguous. Germline values: CDR1 MDHEN, CDR2 SYDVKM. The CDR3 is made up of 15 amino acids. Trimming took 3 bases from V and 4 from J, leaving 15 bases between them. CDR3 nucleotide sequence: TGTGCCAGCAGTTTTCCACATCCTTCGGGCTATGGCTACACCTTC. Its translation is CASSFPHPSGYGYTF.

The chain has TRBV11-2 and TRBJ2-7; 7 bases align to TRBD1. The J segment lost 7 bases and the V segment lost 3 bases, leaving 12 bases of the junction unmatched. Germline assignment: CDR1 SGHAT and CDR2 FQNNGV. CDR3 length: 15 residues. The CDR3 is CASSLWSIRGREQYF. The CDR3 DNA is TGTGCCAGCAGCTTGTGGTCTATCAGGGGGAGAGAGCAGTACTTC.

This clone was detected only a few times. The chain is built from TRBV4-2 and TRBJ2-7; TRBD2 matches at 8 bases. Looked up from germline, CDR1 is LGHNA and CDR2 is YNFKEQ. This CDR3 is 16 amino acids long. J gave up 3 bases and V 1 base, and 8 bases lay outside the gene matches. The CDR3 reads CASSQVLAGGNYEQYF. The CDR3 bases are TGTGCCAGCAGCCAAGTTTTGGCGGGAGGAAACTACGAGCAGTACTTC.

The chain has TRBV6-5 and TRBJ1-2; no definite D call. Trimming removed 0 bases at V and 3 bases at J, with 8 bases between. The CDR3 extends over 14 amino acids. Germline V gives CDR1 MNHEY, CDR2 SVGAGI. CDR3 amino acids: CASSYSFSDYGYTF. The CDR3 nucleotides read TGTGCCAGCAGTTACTCGTTTTCTGACTATGGCTACACCTTC.

This chain uses TRBV30 with TRBJ2-1; a possible D gene is TRBD2 (6 bases). Germline V gene sequence: CDR1 GTSNPN, CDR2 SVGIG (reference sequence). The CDR3 runs to 15 residues. With 5 bases removed from V and 6 bases from J, the gap between germline ends came to 20 bases. The CDR3 reads CAWAPWGTAFNEQFF. As DNA, the CDR3 is TGTGCCTGGGCGCCCTGGGGGACTGCTTTCAATGAGCAGTTCTTC.

This clone was detected a few times. This rearrangement joins TRBV28 to TRBJ1-2; 8 bases match TRBD1. Losses at the gene ends were 6 bases for V and 0 bases for J; bases not matched to a gene: 9. The CDR3 is 16 residues long. Per the germline V gene, CDR1 is MDHEN and CDR2 is SYDVKM. Here the CDR3 reads CASRSGQAIANYGYTF. The CDR3 DNA follows: TGTGCCAGCAGGTCGGGACAGGCAATAGCTAACTATGGCTACACCTTC.

The chain links TRBV25-1 to TRBJ2-1; 11 nucleotides match TRBD2. In germline, CDR1 is MGHDK, CDR2 SYGVNS. Unmatched junction bases numbered 4, after V lost 5 bases and J lost 4 bases. The CDR3 spans 15 residues. Written as DNA, the CDR3 is TGTGCCAGCAGTCTAAGGACTAGCGGGTACAATGAGCAGTTCTTC. Protein product: CASSLRTSGYNEQFF.

The V call is TRBV28, the J call TRBJ1-1; D gene ambiguous. In germline, CDR1 is MDHEN, CDR2 SYDVKM. The germline V and J ends were trimmed by 6 bases and 8 bases, with 22 bases remaining between them. The CDR3 spans 15 residues. The CDR3 is CASSVELRFSGEAFF. CDR3 nucleotides: TGTGCCAGCAGCGTCGAACTGAGGTTCTCTGGGGAAGCTTTCTTT.

The chain is built from TRBV7-9 and TRBJ2-7, with 8 bases that match TRBD2. The J segment lost 1 base and the V segment lost 1 base, leaving 6 bases of the junction unmatched. The V gene's germline CDR1 is SEHNR and CDR2 FQNEAQ (reference sequence). The CDR3 extends over 16 amino acids. In nucleotides, the CDR3 is TGTGCCAGCAGCTTAGATGGTCCTAGCGGGTCCTACGAGCAGTACTTC. It yields the protein CASSLDGPSGSYEQYF.

This clone appeared a few times. The CDR3 protein is CASSLNRDTYQYF. The CDR3 DNA reads TGTGCCAGCAGTTTGAACCGGGACACCTATCAGTACTTC. The rearrangement joins TRBV27 to TRBJ2-4; a weak D match, TRBD1 (6 bases). The CDR3 length is 13 residues. CDR1 is MNHEY, CDR2 SMNVEV, per germline (reference sequence). V was pared by 3 bases and J by 12 bases, with 15 bases between.

This clone was seen a single time. The gene calls are TRBV5-5 and TRBJ2-5, with 8 bases that match TRBD2. The CDR3 contains 14 residues. Losses at the gene ends were 9 bases for V and 1 base for J; bases not matched to a gene: 8. Germline V gene data show CDR1 as SGHKS and CDR2 as YYEKEE (reference sequence). CDR3 amino acids: CATRAGGSQETQYF. For the CDR3, the DNA is TGTGCCACCCGTGCGGGGGGAAGCCAAGAGACCCAGTACTTC. The full variable domain, with the rest looked up from reference TRBV5-5 and TRBJ2-5, is DAGVTQSPTHLIKTRGQQVTLRCSPISGHKSVSWYQQVLGQGPQFIFQYYEKEERGRGNFPDRFSARQFPNYSSELNVNALLLGDSALYLCATRAGGSQETQYFGPGTRLLVL.